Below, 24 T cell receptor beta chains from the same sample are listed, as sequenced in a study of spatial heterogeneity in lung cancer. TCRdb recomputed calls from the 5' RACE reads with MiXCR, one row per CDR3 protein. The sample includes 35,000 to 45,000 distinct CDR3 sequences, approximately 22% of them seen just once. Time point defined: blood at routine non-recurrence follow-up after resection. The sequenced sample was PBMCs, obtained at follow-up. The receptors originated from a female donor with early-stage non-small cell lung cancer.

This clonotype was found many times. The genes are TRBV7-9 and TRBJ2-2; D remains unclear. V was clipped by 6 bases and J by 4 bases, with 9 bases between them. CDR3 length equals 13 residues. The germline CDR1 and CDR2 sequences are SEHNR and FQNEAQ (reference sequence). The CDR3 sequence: CASRVLSTGELFF. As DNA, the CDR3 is TGTGCCAGCAGGGTCCTGAGCACCGGGGAGCTGTTTTTT.

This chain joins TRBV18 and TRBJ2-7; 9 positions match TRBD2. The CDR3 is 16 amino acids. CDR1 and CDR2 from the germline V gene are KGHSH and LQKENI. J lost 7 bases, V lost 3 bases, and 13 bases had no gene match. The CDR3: CASSPYPSGEAGEQYF. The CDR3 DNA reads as TGTGCCAGCTCACCGTACCCTAGCGGGGAAGCGGGGGAGCAGTACTTC.

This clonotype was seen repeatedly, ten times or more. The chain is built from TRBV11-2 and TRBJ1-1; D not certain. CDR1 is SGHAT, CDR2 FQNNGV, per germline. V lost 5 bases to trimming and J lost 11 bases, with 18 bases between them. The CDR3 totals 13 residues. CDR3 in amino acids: CASSHGVTLDAFF. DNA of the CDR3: TGTGCCAGCAGCCACGGGGTTACGTTGGATGCTTTCTTT.

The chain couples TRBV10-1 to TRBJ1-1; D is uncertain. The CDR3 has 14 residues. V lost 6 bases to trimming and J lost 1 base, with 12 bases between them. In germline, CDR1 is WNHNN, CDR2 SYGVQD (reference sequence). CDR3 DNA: TGCGCCAGCAGCGAGAGTGGTTGGAACACTGAAGCTTTCTTT. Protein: CASSESGWNTEAFF.

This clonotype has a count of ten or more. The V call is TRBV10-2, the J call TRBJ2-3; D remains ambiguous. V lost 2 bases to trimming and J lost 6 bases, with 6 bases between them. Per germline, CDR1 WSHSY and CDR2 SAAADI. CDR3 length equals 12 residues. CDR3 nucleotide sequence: TGCGCCAGCAGTGAGCCTGTCGATACGCAGTATTTT. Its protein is CASSEPVDTQYF.

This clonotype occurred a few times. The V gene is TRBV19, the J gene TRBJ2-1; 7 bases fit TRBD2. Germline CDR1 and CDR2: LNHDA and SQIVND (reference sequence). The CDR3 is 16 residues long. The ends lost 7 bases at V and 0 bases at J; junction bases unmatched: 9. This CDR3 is CASKGRPGGSYNEQFF. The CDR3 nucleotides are TGTGCCAGTAAGGGCAGGCCGGGGGGCTCCTACAATGAGCAGTTCTTC.

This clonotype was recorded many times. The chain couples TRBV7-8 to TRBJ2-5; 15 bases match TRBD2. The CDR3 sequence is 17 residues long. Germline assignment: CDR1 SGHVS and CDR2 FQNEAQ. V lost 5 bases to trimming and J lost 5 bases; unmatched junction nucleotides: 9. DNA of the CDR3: TGTGCCAGCAGCCAGGGACTAGCGGGAGGCTCGGGGGAGACCCAGTACTTC. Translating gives CASSQGLAGGSGETQYF.

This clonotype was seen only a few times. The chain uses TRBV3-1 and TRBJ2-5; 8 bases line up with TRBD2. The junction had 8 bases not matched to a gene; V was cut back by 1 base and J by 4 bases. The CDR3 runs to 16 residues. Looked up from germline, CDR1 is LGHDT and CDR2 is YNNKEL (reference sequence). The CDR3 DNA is TGTGCCAGCAGCCAAGGAGTAGCTAGCGGGTTAGAGACCCAGTACTTC. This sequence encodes CASSQGVASGLETQYF.

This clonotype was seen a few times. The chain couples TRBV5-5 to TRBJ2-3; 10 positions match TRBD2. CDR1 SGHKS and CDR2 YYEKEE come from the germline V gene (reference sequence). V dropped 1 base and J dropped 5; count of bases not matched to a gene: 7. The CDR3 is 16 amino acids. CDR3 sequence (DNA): TGTGCCAGCAGCTTGCAAGTAGCGGGAGGAGGAGATACGCAGTATTTT. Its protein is CASSLQVAGGGDTQYF.

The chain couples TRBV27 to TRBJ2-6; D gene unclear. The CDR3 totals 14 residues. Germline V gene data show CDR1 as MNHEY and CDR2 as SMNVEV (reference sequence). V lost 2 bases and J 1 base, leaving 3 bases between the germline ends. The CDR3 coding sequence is TGTGCCAGCAGTTTAAGGTCTGGGGCCAACGTCCTGACTTTC. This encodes CASSLRSGANVLTF.

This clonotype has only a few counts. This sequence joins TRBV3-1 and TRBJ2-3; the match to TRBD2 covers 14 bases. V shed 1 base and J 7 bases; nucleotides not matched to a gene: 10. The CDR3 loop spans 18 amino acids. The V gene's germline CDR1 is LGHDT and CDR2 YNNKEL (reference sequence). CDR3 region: CASSQGGLAGGLRNTQYF. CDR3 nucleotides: TGTGCCAGCAGCCAAGGTGGACTAGCGGGGGGACTGAGAAATACGCAGTATTTT.

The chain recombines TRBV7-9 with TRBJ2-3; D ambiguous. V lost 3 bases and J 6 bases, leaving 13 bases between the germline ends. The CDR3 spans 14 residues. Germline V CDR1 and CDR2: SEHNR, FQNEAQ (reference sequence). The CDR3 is CASSFLGMSDTQYF. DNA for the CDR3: TGTGCCAGCAGCTTCCTAGGGATGAGTGATACGCAGTATTTT.

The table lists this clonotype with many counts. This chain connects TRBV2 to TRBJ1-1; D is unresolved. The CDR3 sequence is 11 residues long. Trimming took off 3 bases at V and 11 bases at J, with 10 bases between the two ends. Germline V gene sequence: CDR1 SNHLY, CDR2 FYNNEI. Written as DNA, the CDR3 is TGTGCCAGCAGTGACCACGTTGGGGCTTTCTTT. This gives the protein CASSDHVGAFF.

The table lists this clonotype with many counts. CDR3 nucleotide sequence: TGTGCCAGCAGCCGGACTAGATCTACAGGGGGCGCAGATACGCAGTATTTT. This sequence encodes CASSRTRSTGGADTQYF. The chain recombines TRBV14 with TRBJ2-3; 9 bases line up with TRBD1. There are 17 residues in the CDR3. V dropped 4 bases and J dropped 4; count of bases not matched to a gene: 12. Germline CDR1 reads SGHDN; CDR2 reads FVKESK.

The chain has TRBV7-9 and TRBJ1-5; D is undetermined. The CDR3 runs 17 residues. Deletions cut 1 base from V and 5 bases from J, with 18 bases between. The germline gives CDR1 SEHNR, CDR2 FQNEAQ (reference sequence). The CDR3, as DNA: TGTGCCAGCAGCTTAGGAGGGCTAAACGGATTCGATCAGCCCCAGCATTTT. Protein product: CASSLGGLNGFDQPQHF.

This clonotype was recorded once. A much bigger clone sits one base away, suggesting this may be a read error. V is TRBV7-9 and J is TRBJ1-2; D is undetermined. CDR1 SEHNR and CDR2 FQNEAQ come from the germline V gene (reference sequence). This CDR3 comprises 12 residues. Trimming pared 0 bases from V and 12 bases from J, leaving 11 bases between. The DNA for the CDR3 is TGTGCCAGCAGCTTAGCACGGGGTCCACACACCTTC. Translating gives CASSLARGPHTF.

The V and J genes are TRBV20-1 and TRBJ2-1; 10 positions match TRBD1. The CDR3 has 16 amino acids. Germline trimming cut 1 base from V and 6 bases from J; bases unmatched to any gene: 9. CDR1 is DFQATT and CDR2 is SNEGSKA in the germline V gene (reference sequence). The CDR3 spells CSARVGTGAGFNEQFF. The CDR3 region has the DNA TGCAGTGCTAGAGTGGGGACAGGGGCCGGGTTCAATGAGCAGTTCTTC.

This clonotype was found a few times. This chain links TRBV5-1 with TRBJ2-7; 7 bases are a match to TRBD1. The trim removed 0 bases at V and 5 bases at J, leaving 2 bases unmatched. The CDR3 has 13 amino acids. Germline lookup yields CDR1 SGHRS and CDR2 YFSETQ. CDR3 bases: TGCGCCAGCAGCTTGGAAGGGGGCGACGAGCAGTACTTC. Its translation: CASSLEGGDEQYF.

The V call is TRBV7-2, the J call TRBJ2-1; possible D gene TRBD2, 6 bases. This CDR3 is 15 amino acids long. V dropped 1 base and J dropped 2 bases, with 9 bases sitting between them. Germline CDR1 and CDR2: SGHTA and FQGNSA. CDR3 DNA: TGTGCCAGCAGCTTAGGGTTAGCGGCCTACAATGAGCAGTTCTTC. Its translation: CASSLGLAAYNEQFF.

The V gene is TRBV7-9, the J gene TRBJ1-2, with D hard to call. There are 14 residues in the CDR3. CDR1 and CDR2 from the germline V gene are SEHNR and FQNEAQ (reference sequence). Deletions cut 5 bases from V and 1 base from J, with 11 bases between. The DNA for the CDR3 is TGTGCCAGCAGCCCCTGGGAGGGTAACTATGGCTACACCTTC. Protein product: CASSPWEGNYGYTF. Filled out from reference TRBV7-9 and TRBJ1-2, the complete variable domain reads DTGVSQNPRHKITKRGQNVTFRCDPISEHNRLYWYRQTLGQGPEFLTYFQNEAQLEKSRLLSDRFSAERPKGSFSTLEIQRTEQGDSAMYLCASSPWEGNYGYTFGSGTRLTVV.

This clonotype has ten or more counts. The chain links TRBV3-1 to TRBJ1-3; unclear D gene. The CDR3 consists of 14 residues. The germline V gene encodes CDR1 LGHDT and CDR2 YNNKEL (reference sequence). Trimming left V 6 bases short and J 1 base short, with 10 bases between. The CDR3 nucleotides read TGTGCCAGCAGTATGACTGAGTCTGGAAACACCATATATTTT. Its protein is CASSMTESGNTIYF.

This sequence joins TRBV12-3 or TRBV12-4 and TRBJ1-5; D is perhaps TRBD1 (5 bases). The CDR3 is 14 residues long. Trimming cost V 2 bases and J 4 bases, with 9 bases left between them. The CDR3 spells CASSLNGGNQPQHF. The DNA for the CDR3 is TGTGCCAGCAGTTTAAACGGGGGAAATCAGCCCCAGCATTTT.

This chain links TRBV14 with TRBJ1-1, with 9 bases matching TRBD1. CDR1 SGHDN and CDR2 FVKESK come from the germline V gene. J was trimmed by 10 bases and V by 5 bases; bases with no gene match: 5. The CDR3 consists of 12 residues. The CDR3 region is CASSGTGGAAFF. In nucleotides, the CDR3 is TGTGCCAGCAGCGGCACAGGGGGCGCAGCTTTCTTT.

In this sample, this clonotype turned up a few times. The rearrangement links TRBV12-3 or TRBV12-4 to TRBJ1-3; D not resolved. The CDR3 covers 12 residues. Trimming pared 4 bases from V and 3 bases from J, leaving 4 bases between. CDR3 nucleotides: TGTGCCAGCAGTTGGGGTGGAAACACCATATATTTT. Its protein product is CASSWGGNTIYF.